The next 5 T cell receptor beta chains were all read from a single sample in a study of blood T cell repertoires in COVID-19. Profiled with immunoSEQ multiplex PCR; TCRdb holds only in-frame clones, not every one. There are about 160,000 clones in the sample; roughly 83% occur only once, and roughly 9.2% lies in the top ten. The material sequenced was peripheral blood. The receptors stem from a woman of 80 years or more with active or convalescent COVID-19.

V and J are TRBV7-9 and TRBJ1-2; perhaps TRBD1 as D (6 bases). The CDR3 is 13 amino acids. Germline CDR1 is SEHNR and CDR2 is FQNEAQ (reference sequence). Trimming pared 11 bases from V and 2 bases from J, leaving 15 bases between. This CDR3 reads CAGRTDGNYGYTF. The CDR3 DNA follows: TGTGCCGGTCGGACAGACGGAAACTATGGCTACACCTTC.

The chain has TRBV4-3 and TRBJ1-2; 7 bases align to TRBD1. The length of the CDR3 is 15 residues. Germline CDR1 and CDR2: LGHNA and YSLEER. V shed 1 base, J shed 0 bases, and the junction held 2 bases outside the gene matches. CDR3 residues: CASSQGTGPNYGYTF. CDR3 coding DNA: TGCGCCAGCAGCCAAGGGACAGGTCCTAACTATGGCTACACCTTC.

The V and J genes are TRBV10-3 and TRBJ1-4; 7 nucleotides match TRBD1. The CDR3 sequence is 16 residues long. Germline CDR1 reads ENHRY; CDR2 reads SYGVKD. J lost 3 bases, V lost 0 bases, and 4 bases had no gene match. The CDR3 sequence: CAISESSQGANEKLFF. The CDR3 nucleotides are TGTGCCATCAGTGAGTCAAGCCAGGGGGCTAATGAAAAACTGTTTTTT.

The chain uses TRBV5-1 and TRBJ2-3; unclear D gene. Trimming removed 0 bases from V and 1 base from J, with 9 bases in between. CDR1 is SGHRS, CDR2 YFSETQ, per germline. This CDR3 spans 15 amino acids. CDR3 nucleotide sequence: TGCGCCAGCAGCTTGGTTGCAGTCGGCACAGATACGCAGTATTTT. Its protein product is CASSLVAVGTDTQYF.

The gene calls are TRBV7-2 and TRBJ2-3; the match to TRBD2 covers 7 bases. The length of the CDR3 is 15 residues. V lost 5 bases to trimming and J lost 0 bases; unmatched junction nucleotides: 5. Germline V gives CDR1 SGHTA, CDR2 FQGNSA. The DNA of the CDR3 is TGTGCCAGCAGCCGGGACTACCTTAGCACAGATACGCAGTATTTT. Encoded protein: CASSRDYLSTDTQYF.